One sample yielded the 10 T cell receptor beta chains listed below, sequenced in a study of cytomegalovirus exposure and HLA in healthy donors (dated by TCRdb to 2015 to 2018). The method behind the library was the immunoSEQ multiplex PCR assay. For the multiplex PCR, a mixture combining 60 forward primers for TCR Vbeta segments and 13 reverse primers for TCR Jbeta segments was used. Held by TCRdb, this immuneACCESS table contains in-frame sequences only and omits some clones. Under half of the omission traces to an unresolved V gene where checked; the cause of the rest is unknown. This sample gives 83,000 or so clones in total; roughly 76% of them show up just once. The ten largest make up around 2% of the sample. The material sequenced was PBMCs. These receptors were collected from a young woman in good health and CMV-seronegative.

The rearrangement links TRBV27 to TRBJ2-1; weak D call: TRBD1 (6 bases). Germline lookup yields CDR1 MNHEY and CDR2 SMNVEV (reference sequence). The V and J ends lost 5 bases and 0 bases respectively, with 11 bases between them. The CDR3 contains 15 residues. CDR3: CASSLGQHSYNEQFF. The CDR3 bases are TGTGCCAGCAGTCTTGGACAGCACTCCTACAATGAGCAGTTCTTC.

The genes are TRBV7-2 and TRBJ1-5; 9 bases match TRBD1. This CDR3 region has 15 residues. The V segment lost 5 bases and the J segment 5 bases; nucleotides outside the gene matches: 7. Germline CDR1 SGHTA, CDR2 FQGNSA. The CDR3 DNA is TGTGCCAGCAGCGCCGGGACAGGGAACTATCAGCCCCAGCATTTT. Amino acids: CASSAGTGNYQPQHF.

This chain connects TRBV7-6 to TRBJ2-7, with D unclear. The ends were cut back, 4 bases at V and 1 base at J, with 8 bases in the middle. Germline values: CDR1 SGHVS, CDR2 FNYEAQ. This CDR3 has 13 residues. In DNA form, the CDR3 reads TGTGCCAGCAGCTACGCGGAGTCCTACGAGCAGTACTTC. Protein: CASSYAESYEQYF.

This chain joins TRBV6-4 and TRBJ2-3; a weak D match, TRBD2 (6 bases). CDR3 size: 14 residues. The V end was cut by 3 bases, the J end by 1 base, with 8 bases between. Germline CDR1 is MRHNA and CDR2 is SNTAGT. CDR3: CASSELAGTDTQYF. CDR3 sequence (DNA): TGTGCCAGCAGTGAGTTAGCGGGCACAGATACGCAGTATTTT.

This clone was recorded only once. This chain uses TRBV19 with TRBJ2-1, with TRBD2 matching 12 bases. This CDR3 comprises 16 residues. J was trimmed by 3 bases and V by 7 bases; bases with no gene match: 7. Germline CDR1 and CDR2: LNHDA and SQIVND (reference sequence). DNA of the CDR3: TGTGCCAGTACCCAAGGGACTAGCGGGTTCTACAATGAGCAGTTCTTC. It specifies CASTQGTSGFYNEQFF.

Only one count was recorded for this clone. This same CDR3 is encoded by further DNA sequences in the sample. The chain joins TRBV27 to TRBJ2-7; 7 nucleotides match TRBD1. CDR1 is MNHEY, CDR2 SMNVEV, per germline (reference sequence). Trimming at V came to 8 bases and at J to 0 bases, leaving 1 base not matched to a gene. The CDR3 is 12 residues long. As DNA, the CDR3 is TGTGCCAGCCGGGACAGCTCCTACGAGCAGTACTTC. It specifies CASRDSSYEQYF.

The V gene is TRBV14, the J gene TRBJ2-7; 13 positions agree with TRBD2. The CDR3 runs to 17 residues. V trimming: 3 bases; J trimming: 6 bases; junction bases outside the gene matches: 11. CDR1 is SGHDN, CDR2 FVKESK, per germline. The CDR3 DNA sequence: TGTGCCAGCAGCCAGGGACTAGCGGGATCCCTAGGGGGCGAGCAGTACTTC. It is translated as CASSQGLAGSLGGEQYF.

CDR3 coding DNA: TGTGCCAGCAGTTTGCGGGGGTCTGTGAGCAATCAGCCCCAGCATTTT. Translated, it gives CASSLRGSVSNQPQHF. V and J are TRBV27 and TRBJ1-5, with D possibly TRBD1 on 5 matching bases. This CDR3 region has 16 residues. Germline V gene data show CDR1 as MNHEY and CDR2 as SMNVEV (reference sequence). The V and J ends lost 3 bases and 1 base respectively, with 13 bases between them.

This clone has a handful of counts. The chain is built from TRBV7-6 and TRBJ2-2, with D perhaps TRBD2 (6 bases). From germline, CDR1 is SGHVS and CDR2 FNYEAQ. Trimming left V 2 bases short and J 0 bases short, with 13 bases between. The CDR3 loop spans 17 amino acids. The CDR3 here is CASSLWLASANTGELFF. The DNA for the CDR3 is TGTGCCAGCAGCTTATGGCTCGCTAGCGCGAACACCGGGGAGCTGTTTTTT.

The chain combines TRBV30 with TRBJ2-3; 15 bases line up with TRBD2. CDR3 size: 16 residues. Trimming took 7 bases from V and 2 from J; bases not matched to a gene: 7. CDR1 and CDR2 (germline): GTSNPN, SVGIG (reference sequence). CDR3: CAFGLAGGWVTDTQYF. The CDR3 DNA follows: TGTGCCTTCGGACTAGCGGGAGGGTGGGTCACAGATACGCAGTATTTT.